A single sample gave rise to the 5 T cell receptor beta chains below, sequenced in a study of neurological immune-mediated disorders. Time point of the sample: longitudinal time-point 3. TCRdb passed the 5' RACE reads through MiXCR, listing each CDR3 protein once. The sample lists over 90,000 distinct CDR3 sequences; 9.5% to 14% were seen once. The sequencing input was PBMCs. The receptors originated from a female donor with HTLV-1-associated myelopathy (HAM/TSP).

This clonotype was seen at least ten times. This rearrangement joins TRBV5-1 to TRBJ2-1; TRBD1 might be the D (5 bases). The germline CDR1 and CDR2 sequences are SGHRS and YFSETQ. Trimming cost V 0 bases and J 4 bases, with 8 bases left between them. The CDR3 contains 14 residues. The chain's CDR3 is CASSLETDYNEQFF. The CDR3 nucleotides read TGCGCCAGCAGCTTGGAGACAGATTACAATGAGCAGTTCTTC.

A single count supports this clonotype. V and J are TRBV28 and TRBJ2-7, with 8 bases lining up with TRBD1. V trimming: 8 bases; J trimming: 3 bases; junction bases outside the gene matches: 15. The CDR3 runs to 16 residues. CDR1 and CDR2 (germline): MDHEN, SYDVKM. CDR3 sequence reads: CASLLSRGDRRYEQYF. In DNA, the CDR3 is TGTGCCAGCCTACTTTCCAGGGGGGACAGGCGCTACGAGCAGTACTTC.

This clonotype appeared many times. The chain employs TRBV20-1 and TRBJ2-1; D possibly matches TRBD1 or TRBD2 (6 bases each). This CDR3 has 15 amino acids. V dropped 0 bases and J dropped 4 bases, with 13 bases sitting between them. CDR1 DFQATT and CDR2 SNEGSKA come from the germline V gene (reference sequence). The CDR3, as DNA: TGCAGTGCTAGAGATCTGGGGGGCCCATACAATGAGCAGTTCTTC. Translation gives CSARDLGGPYNEQFF.

The chain links TRBV2 to TRBJ2-7; no reliable D call. This CDR3 has 13 amino acids. V was shortened by 4 bases and J by 0 bases, with 7 bases between the two germline ends. The germline V gene encodes CDR1 SNHLY and CDR2 FYNNEI. CDR3 nucleotide sequence: TGTGCCAGCAGTGTTAGCCACTCCTACGAGCAGTACTTC. This encodes CASSVSHSYEQYF.

This clonotype was counted many times. The CDR3 protein is CASSLATQETQYF. CDR3 DNA sequence: TGTGCCAGCAGCTTAGCAACGCAAGAGACCCAGTACTTC. V and J are TRBV11-2 and TRBJ2-5; D remains ambiguous. Germline CDR1 SGHAT, CDR2 FQNNGV. Trimming took off 1 base at V and 2 bases at J, with 5 bases between the two ends. CDR3 length equals 13 residues.